The text below deals with one T cell receptor (beta chain). Assay: immunoSEQ multiplex PCR; the TCRdb copy retains only in-frame clones and omits some. The repertoire holds 180,000 or so clones, with more than 70% as singletons. The CDR3 loop spans 14 amino acids. Losses at the gene ends were 4 bases for V and 7 bases for J; bases not matched to a gene: 4. CDR1 and CDR2 (germline): MGHRA, YSYEKL. The data were obtained in a study of blood T cell repertoires in COVID-19. Study background: Spain, Italy and the United States supplied samples that represented acute and convalescent COVID-19. T cells, B-cell-depleted T cells, or PBMCs provided the cDNA or gDNA that served as material.

Everyone who took part was roughly 18 to 89 years old, and they came from 24 US areas. Recovered status applied to Cohort 3 donors who had two consecutive negative PCRs. It also applied to those with clearance or with symptom resolution. Sequencing was done on a sample of PBMCs or T cells enriched from blood (not recorded which). The chain joins TRBV4-1 to TRBJ1-2; 12 nucleotides match TRBD1. This sequence was found in a woman in her twenties or thirties who had recovered from COVID-19. The CDR3 bases are TGCGCCAGCAGCCCGGGACAGGGGGCGGGTGGCTACACCTTC. Translation: CASSPGQGAGGYTF.